The rows below give T cell receptor beta chains drawn from one sample of a study of blood T cell repertoires in COVID-19. TCRdb keeps only in-frame clones here, not all; method: immunoSEQ multiplex PCR. The sample consists of hundreds of thousands of clones, around nine tenths of them appearing once. Material for sequencing was PBMCs or T cells enriched from blood (not recorded which). The receptors were gathered from a woman in her forties or fifties who had been exposed to COVID-19. Both conserved end residues are part of each CDR3. A D gene is named only where the DNA matches it firmly. Clone sizes are given selectively: once, few, many, or a class where the clone is expanded.

j_call,clone_size,v_call,d_call,cdr3_nt,cdr3_aa
TRBJ2-7,.,TRBV7-9,TRBD1,TGTGCCAGCAGCTTAGAAAGGGGGCGCAACGAGCAGTACTTC,CASSLERGRNEQYF
TRBJ1-2,.,TRBV6-5,TRBD1,TGTGCCAGCAGATCCCCGGGACAGAATAACTATGGCTACACCTTC,CASRSPGQNNYGYTF
TRBJ2-7,.,TRBV14,.,TGTGCCAGCAGCCAGGACGAACAGGAGGAGCAGTACTTC,CASSQDEQEEQYF
TRBJ1-5,.,TRBV5-1,TRBD1,TGCGCCAGCAGTCCCGGGACAGGGCTGAATCAGCCCCAGCATTTT,CASSPGTGLNQPQHF
TRBJ1-2,.,TRBV18,TRBD1,TGTGCCAGCTCACCGCCGGGACAGGGGAAACTCAGTGGCTACACCTTC,CASSPPGQGKLSGYTF
TRBJ1-2,.,TRBV2,.,TGTGCCAGCAGTGGACAGTATAGCTCCTATGGCTACACCTTC,CASSGQYSSYGYTF
TRBJ2-1,.,TRBV7-2,TRBD2,TGTGCCAGCAGCTTATACCGGACTAGCGGTACCTACAATGAGCAGTTCTTC,CASSLYRTSGTYNEQFF
TRBJ2-1,.,TRBV11-3,TRBD2,TGTGCCAGCAGCTTAGGAGCGGGGGGACGCAATGAGCAGTTCTTC,CASSLGAGGRNEQFF
TRBJ2-5,.,TRBV28,TRBD2,TGTGCCAGCAGTGGGCCCGGGGTTAGCGGGGGGCTCGGGGAGACCCAGTACTTC,CASSGPGVSGGLGETQYF
TRBJ2-7,.,TRBV28,.,TGTGCCAGCAGTTGGAGCCCGGACAAACCGAAAACCTACGAGCAGTACTTC,CASSWSPDKPKTYEQYF
TRBJ1-1,few,TRBV27,TRBD1,TGTGCCAGCAGAGAGTTACGGGACAGGATTAACACTGAAGCTTTCTTT,CASRELRDRINTEAFF
TRBJ1-1,.,TRBV19,.,TGTGCCAGTAGTAACCGGGACACGAACACTGAAGCTTTCTTT,CASSNRDTNTEAFF